This T cell receptor beta chain appears in the sequencing data of a study of beta chain features in type 1 diabetes. CDR1 is MNHEY and CDR2 is SMNVEV in the germline V gene (reference sequence). The CDR3 runs 14 residues. Trimming took off 3 bases at V and 4 bases at J, with 12 bases between the two ends. The table lists this clone with a few counts. CD45RO/CCR7/CD25/CD127/CD95/CD27 sorting isolated CD4+ naive, central memory, regulatory and stem cell-like memory cells. Sequenced material consisted of expressed TCRB transcripts (all of the isolated RNA was reverse transcribed). Some clones are missing from TCRdb's copy, which holds only in-frame ones; the method was immunoSEQ multiplex PCR. This table holds under 800,000 clones, around 16% found once.

V usage is TRBV27 and J usage is TRBJ1-2; D gene unclear. The sequencing sample was made of naive CD4+ T cells from blood. The clonotype originates from a man aged 18 to 30 in good health. CDR3 DNA: TGTGCCAGCAGTTTCAGGCAGATTCCCTATGGCTACACCTTC. It codes for CASSFRQIPYGYTF.